This TCR beta chain was sequenced during a study of T cell repertoires in cytomegalovirus infection. Study summary: Both recently identified HLA-C-restricted and well-studied HLA-B-restricted CMV epitopes were used in the study. Signatures in public TCR beta sequences pointed to both CMV infection and matching HLA type.

This clonotype has only a few counts. No antigen is known for it. Broader study findings: Clonotype analysis showed dominance of the ex vivo response by HLA-C-restricted CMV-specific TCR beta clonotypes.

TCRdb reanalysed the reads using MiXCR and keeps one entry per CDR3 protein. The sample yields 650,000 to 850,000 distinct CDR3 sequences, 25% to 30% seen once. The CDR3 consists of 17 residues. The germline V gene has CDR1 MNHEY and CDR2 SVGEGT. V dropped 0 bases and J dropped 0 bases, with 11 bases sitting between them. The TCR comes from a human donor in good health (CMV status not recorded). Some clones in this sample may be carry-over from other donors' samples. The chain has TRBV6-2 or TRBV6-3 and TRBJ2-2; D may be TRBD2 (5 bases). The sequenced sample was cultured CD8+ T cells from PBMCs, obtained from culture after CMV antigen stimulation. The CDR3 region has the DNA TGTGCCAGCAGTTACTCTTTCCAGCGGCCGAACACCGGGGAGCTGTTTTTT. Translated: CASSYSFQRPNTGELFF.